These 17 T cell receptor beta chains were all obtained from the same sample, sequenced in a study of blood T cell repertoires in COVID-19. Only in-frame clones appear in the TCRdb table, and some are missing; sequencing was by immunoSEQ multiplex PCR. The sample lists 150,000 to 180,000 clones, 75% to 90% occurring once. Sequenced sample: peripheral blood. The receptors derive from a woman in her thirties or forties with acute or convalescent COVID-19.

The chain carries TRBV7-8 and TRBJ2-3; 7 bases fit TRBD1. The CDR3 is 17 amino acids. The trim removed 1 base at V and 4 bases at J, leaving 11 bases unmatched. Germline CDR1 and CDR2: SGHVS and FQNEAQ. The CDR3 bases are TGTGCCAGCAGCTTAGGTGGGGACAGATTCGGCCCAGATACGCAGTATTTT. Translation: CASSLGGDRFGPDTQYF.

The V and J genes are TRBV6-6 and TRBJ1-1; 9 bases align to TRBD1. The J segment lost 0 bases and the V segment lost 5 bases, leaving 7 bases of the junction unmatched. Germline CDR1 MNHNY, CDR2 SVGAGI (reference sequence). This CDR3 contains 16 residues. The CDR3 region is CASSRTGAFMNTEAFF. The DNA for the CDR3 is TGTGCCAGCAGTAGGACAGGGGCCTTTATGAACACTGAAGCTTTCTTT.

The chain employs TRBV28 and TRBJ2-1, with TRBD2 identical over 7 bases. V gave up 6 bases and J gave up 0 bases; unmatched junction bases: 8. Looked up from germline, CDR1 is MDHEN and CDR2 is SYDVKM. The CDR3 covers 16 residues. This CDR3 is CASRGAGSHSYNEQFF. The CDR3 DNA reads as TGTGCCAGCAGGGGAGCGGGGAGCCACTCCTACAATGAGCAGTTCTTC.

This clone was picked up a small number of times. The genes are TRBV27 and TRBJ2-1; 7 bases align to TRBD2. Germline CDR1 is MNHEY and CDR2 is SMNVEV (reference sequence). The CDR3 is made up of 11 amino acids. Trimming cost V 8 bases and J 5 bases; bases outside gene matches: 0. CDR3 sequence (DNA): TGTGCCAGCGGGAGGGACAATGAGCAGTTCTTC. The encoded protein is CASGRDNEQFF.

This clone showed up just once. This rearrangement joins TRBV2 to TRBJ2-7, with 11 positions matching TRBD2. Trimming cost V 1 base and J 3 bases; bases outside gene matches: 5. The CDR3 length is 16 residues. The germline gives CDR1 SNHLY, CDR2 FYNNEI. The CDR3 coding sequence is TGTGCCAGCAGTGAAGGACTAGCGGGGTACTACTACGAGCAGTACTTC. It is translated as CASSEGLAGYYYEQYF.

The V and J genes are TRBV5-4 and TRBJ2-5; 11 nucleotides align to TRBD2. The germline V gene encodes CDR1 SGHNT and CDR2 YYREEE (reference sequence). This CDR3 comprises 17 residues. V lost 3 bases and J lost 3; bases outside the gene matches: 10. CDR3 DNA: TGTGCCAGCAGCTATACCCCGGGACTAGCGGACGAAGAGACCCAGTACTTC. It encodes CASSYTPGLADEETQYF.

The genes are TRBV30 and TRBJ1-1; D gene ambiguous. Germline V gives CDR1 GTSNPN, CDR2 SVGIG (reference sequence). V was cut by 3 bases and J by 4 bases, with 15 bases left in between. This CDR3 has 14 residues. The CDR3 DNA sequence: TGTGCCTGGAGCACCGGCGGTATTTCCACTGAAGCTTTCTTT. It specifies CAWSTGGISTEAFF.

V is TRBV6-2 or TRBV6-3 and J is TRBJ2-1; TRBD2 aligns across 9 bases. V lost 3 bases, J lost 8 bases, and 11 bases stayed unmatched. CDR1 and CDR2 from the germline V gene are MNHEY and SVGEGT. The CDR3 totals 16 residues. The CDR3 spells CASSYFAGGLFDEQFF. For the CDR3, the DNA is TGTGCCAGCAGTTATTTTGCGGGGGGGCTCTTCGATGAGCAGTTCTTC.

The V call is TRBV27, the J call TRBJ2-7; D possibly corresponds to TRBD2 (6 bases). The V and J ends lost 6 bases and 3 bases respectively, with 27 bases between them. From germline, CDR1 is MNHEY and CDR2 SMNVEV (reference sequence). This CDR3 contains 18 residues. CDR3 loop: CASSHYPTEGSLYYEQYF. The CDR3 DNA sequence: TGTGCCAGCAGCCATTACCCCACGGAGGGTAGCCTCTACTACGAGCAGTACTTC.

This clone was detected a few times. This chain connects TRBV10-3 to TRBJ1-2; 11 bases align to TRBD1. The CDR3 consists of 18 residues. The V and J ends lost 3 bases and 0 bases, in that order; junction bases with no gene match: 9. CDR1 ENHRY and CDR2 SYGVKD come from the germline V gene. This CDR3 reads CAISDPDGTGGSNYGYTF. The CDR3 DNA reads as TGTGCCATCAGTGACCCCGACGGGACAGGGGGTTCTAACTATGGCTACACCTTC.

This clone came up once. The CDR3 DNA reads as TGTGCCAGCAGCGTAACAACAGGGGCAGAGACCCAGTACTTC. Translating gives CASSVTTGAETQYF. The V and J genes are TRBV9 and TRBJ2-5, with 7 bases lining up with TRBD1. Germline CDR1 is SGDLS and CDR2 is YYNGEE. Trimming took 1 base from V and 4 from J; bases not matched to a gene: 4. The CDR3 extends over 14 amino acids.

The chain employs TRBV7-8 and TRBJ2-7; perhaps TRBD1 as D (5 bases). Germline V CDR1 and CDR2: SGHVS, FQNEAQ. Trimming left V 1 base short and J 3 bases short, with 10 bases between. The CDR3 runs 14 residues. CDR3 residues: CASSLGVRDYEQYF. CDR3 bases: TGTGCCAGCAGCTTAGGGGTCAGGGACTACGAGCAGTACTTC.

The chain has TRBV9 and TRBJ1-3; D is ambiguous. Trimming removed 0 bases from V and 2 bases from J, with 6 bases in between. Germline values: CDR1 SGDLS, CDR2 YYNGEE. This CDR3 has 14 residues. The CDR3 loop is CASSVAVTGNTIYF. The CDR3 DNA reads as TGTGCCAGCAGCGTAGCTGTTACTGGAAACACCATATATTTT.

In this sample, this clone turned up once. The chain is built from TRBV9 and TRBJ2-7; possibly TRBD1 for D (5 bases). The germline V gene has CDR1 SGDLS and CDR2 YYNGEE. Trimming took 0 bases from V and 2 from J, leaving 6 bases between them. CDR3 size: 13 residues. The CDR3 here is CASSVETAYEQYF. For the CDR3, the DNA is TGTGCCAGCAGCGTAGAGACAGCCTACGAGCAGTACTTC.

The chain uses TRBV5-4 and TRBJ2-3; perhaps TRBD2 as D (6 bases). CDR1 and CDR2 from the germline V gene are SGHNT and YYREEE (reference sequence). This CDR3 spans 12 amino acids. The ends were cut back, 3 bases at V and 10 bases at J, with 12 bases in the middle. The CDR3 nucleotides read TGTGCCAGCAGCTGGGACTGGGAGTCGCAGTATTTT. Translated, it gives CASSWDWESQYF.

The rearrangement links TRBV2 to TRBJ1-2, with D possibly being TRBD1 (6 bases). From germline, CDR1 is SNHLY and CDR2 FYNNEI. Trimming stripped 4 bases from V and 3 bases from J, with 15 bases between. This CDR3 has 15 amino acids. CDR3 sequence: CASSGQVAWDYGYTF. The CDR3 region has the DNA TGTGCCAGCAGTGGACAGGTTGCGTGGGACTATGGCTACACCTTC.

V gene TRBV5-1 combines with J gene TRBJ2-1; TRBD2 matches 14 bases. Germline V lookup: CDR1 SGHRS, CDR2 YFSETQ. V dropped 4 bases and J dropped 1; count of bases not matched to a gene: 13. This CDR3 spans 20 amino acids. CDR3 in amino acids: CASSVQPSGTSGSSYNEQFF. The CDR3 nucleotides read TGCGCCAGCAGCGTACAGCCGTCCGGGACTAGCGGGAGTTCCTACAATGAGCAGTTCTTC.